This passage covers 12 T cell receptor beta chains from one sample sequenced in a study of OX40 agonist ivuxolimab in advanced cancers. The table came from immunoSEQ multiplex PCR; TCRdb's copy has only in-frame clones and leaves some out. The sample lists 92,000 or so clones; roughly 80% were seen once. The source was CD4+ or CD8+ T cells sorted from blood, collected in a trial of the OX40 agonist ivuxolimab. These receptors all come from an adult with an advanced solid tumor such as melanoma, head and neck, liver or kidney cancer.

V is TRBV19 and J is TRBJ2-1; TRBD2 aligns across 8 bases. The CDR3 loop spans 15 amino acids. Germline-derived CDR1 and CDR2 are LNHDA and SQIVND (reference sequence). V gave up 5 bases and J gave up 1 base; unmatched junction bases: 4. The CDR3 DNA follows: TGTGCCAGTAGTGATAGCGGGACATCCTACAATGAGCAGTTCTTC. Residues: CASSDSGTSYNEQFF.

V is TRBV2 and J is TRBJ2-2; TRBD2 is a possible D gene (5 bases). V was trimmed by 1 base and J by 0 bases, leaving 6 bases between them. CDR1 is SNHLY and CDR2 is FYNNEI in the germline V gene. The CDR3 consists of 15 residues. CDR3: CASSEGTSNTGELFF. For the CDR3, the DNA is TGTGCCAGCAGTGAAGGGACTTCGAACACCGGGGAGCTGTTTTTT.

The CDR3 reads CASSLNYNEQFF. For the CDR3, the DNA is TGTGCCAGCTCACTGAACTACAATGAGCAGTTCTTC. This chain joins TRBV18 and TRBJ2-1, with D unclear. Germline values: CDR1 KGHSH, CDR2 LQKENI. V lost 4 bases, J lost 3 bases, and 4 bases lay in between. The CDR3 is 12 residues long.

This chain joins TRBV7-2 and TRBJ2-2, with 7 nucleotides matching TRBD2. The V gene's germline CDR1 is SGHTA and CDR2 FQGNSA. This CDR3 comprises 14 residues. V lost 6 bases to trimming and J lost 9 bases; unmatched junction nucleotides: 10. CDR3 bases: TGTGCCAGCAGACCCGGGACTAATGGGAGGGAGCTGTTTTTT. As protein: CASRPGTNGRELFF.

The gene calls are TRBV10-2 and TRBJ1-2, with 9 bases lining up with TRBD1. The CDR3 contains 14 residues. Trimming at V came to 8 bases and at J to 2 bases, leaving 6 bases not matched to a gene. CDR1 and CDR2 (germline): WSHSY, SAAADI. For the CDR3, the DNA is TGCGCCAGCTCCCGGACAGGGGAGAACTATGGCTACACCTTC. This translates into CASSRTGENYGYTF.

This chain links TRBV18 with TRBJ1-1; no definite D call. Between the trimmed V and J ends, which lost 0 bases and 3 bases, there was a span of 11 bases. Per the germline V gene, CDR1 is KGHSH and CDR2 is LQKENI. The CDR3 spans 15 residues. The CDR3 spells CASSPPYIGDTEAFF. As DNA, the CDR3 is TGTGCCAGCTCACCACCTTACATAGGAGACACTGAAGCTTTCTTT.

CDR3 in amino acids: CASSYSSRQLYQHF. In nucleotides, the CDR3 is TGTGCCAGCAGTTACTCGTCGAGACAGTTGTACCAGCATTTT. J is TRBJ1-5 and V is TRBV6-5, with D maybe TRBD1 (5 bases). There are 14 residues in the CDR3. Trimming pared 0 bases from V and 12 bases from J, leaving 15 bases between. The germline V gene has CDR1 MNHEY and CDR2 SVGAGI.

J is TRBJ2-3 and V is TRBV5-1; unclear D gene. CDR1 is SGHRS, CDR2 YFSETQ, per germline. V was cut by 0 bases and J by 3 bases, with 5 bases left in between. CDR3 size: 13 residues. The DNA of the CDR3 is TGCGCCAGCAGCTTGGGCGGTACAGATACGCAGTATTTT. Its protein is CASSLGGTDTQYF.

The chain uses TRBV5-1 and TRBJ1-6; 8 bases are a match to TRBD1. The V gene end was trimmed by 5 bases and the J gene end by 8 bases; junction bases not matched to a gene: 9. This CDR3 comprises 15 residues. Germline values: CDR1 SGHRS, CDR2 YFSETQ. CDR3 in amino acids: CASRYTTGEYSPLHF. The CDR3 nucleotides read TGCGCCAGCAGATACACGACAGGGGAATATTCACCCCTCCACTTT.

The chain couples TRBV18 to TRBJ2-1; 7 nucleotides match TRBD1. Unmatched junction bases numbered 8, after V lost 6 bases and J lost 6 bases. Germline CDR1 reads KGHSH; CDR2 reads LQKENI. The CDR3 has 14 residues. DNA of the CDR3: TGTGCCAGCTCCGGGACAGAGTTCCGCAATGAGCAGTTCTTC. Translation gives CASSGTEFRNEQFF.

The chain has TRBV18 and TRBJ2-5; D is unresolved. The CDR3 contains 13 residues. Germline V gives CDR1 KGHSH, CDR2 LQKENI. V lost 3 bases and J 4 bases, leaving 9 bases between the germline ends. This CDR3 reads CASSPGNPETQYF. CDR3 nucleotides: TGTGCCAGCTCACCGGGGAATCCAGAGACCCAGTACTTC.

The CDR3 loop is CASSPELTSPLHF. Here the CDR3 DNA reads TGCGCCAGCAGCCCGGAATTGACTTCACCCCTCCACTTT. The rearrangement links TRBV5-1 to TRBJ1-6; D is unclear. Looked up from germline, CDR1 is SGHRS and CDR2 is YFSETQ. Trimming removed 4 bases at V and 9 bases at J, with 11 bases between. The CDR3 totals 13 residues.